Below, one T cell receptor (beta chain) is given with its context. Its antigen remains unknown. The sample is drawn from a study of radiotherapy plus CTLA-4 blockade in lung cancer. Regarding the study as a whole: TCR clones of tumor origin grew in blood after radiotherapy plus ipilimumab. Response was reportedly best predicted by early blood T cell clone dynamics, with interferon-beta.

V gave up 6 bases and J gave up 8 bases, with 17 bases separating them. Germline lookup yields CDR1 SGHVS and CDR2 FQNEAQ. The CDR3 loop spans 14 amino acids. Patients in the study, people with chemo-refractory metastatic non-small-cell lung cancer, received focal radiation plus ipilimumab CTLA-4 blockade. Method: immunoSEQ multiplex PCR; TCRdb's copy keeps in-frame clones and lacks some. Of approximately 34,000 clones in the sample, roughly 70% were seen once. The receptor was isolated from a human donor with non-small cell lung cancer who had stable disease on radiotherapy plus ipilimumab. The chain has TRBV7-8 and TRBJ2-1; no clear D. Here the sequenced sample was peripheral blood, taken from a patient treated with radiotherapy plus ipilimumab. CDR3: CASRAAPIQYEQFF. CDR3 nucleotide sequence: TGTGCCAGCAGGGCAGCGCCAATACAATATGAGCAGTTCTTC.